The present T cell receptor (beta chain) was sequenced within a study of response to subunit inactivated influenza vaccine. General observations from the study: There was a suggestion from the authors that each seasonal influenza vaccination recruits few new T cells.

The germline gives CDR1 LGHNA, CDR2 YNFKEQ. The CDR3 covers 15 residues. Trimming left V 3 bases short and J 4 bases short, with 12 bases between. Each CDR3 protein is one row after TCRdb ran MiXCR on the RT-PCR reads. The table includes 500,000 to 600,000 distinct CDR3 sequences, 13% detected once. This clonotype appeared a few times. What it binds is not known. The sample consisted of PBMCs from blood, taken more than 35 days after vaccination. The chain joins TRBV4-2 to TRBJ2-2; possibly TRBD1 for D (5 bases). This clonotype was obtained from a man aged 50 to 59 who received an inactivated influenza vaccine. The CDR3 protein is CASSQVIQGTGELFF. CDR3 nucleotide sequence: TGTGCCAGCAGCCAGGTCATTCAGGGCACCGGGGAGCTGTTTTTT.